Below, one T cell receptor (beta chain) is given with its context. CDR3 length: 16 residues. Trimming removed 4 bases from V and 3 bases from J; junction bases left unmatched: 9. Germline CDR1 reads SGHRS; CDR2 reads YFSETQ. This entry belongs to a study of cytomegalovirus exposure and HLA in healthy donors. The study ran its PCR with 60 Vbeta and 13 Jbeta primers. Here immunoSEQ multiplex PCR was the method, and the copy in TCRdb shows in-frame clones only, minus some. The sample holds some 130,000 clones, roughly three quarters seen once. The origin of this receptor is a man aged 25 to 40 in good health and CMV-seronegative. Sequencing was performed on PBMCs. This chain joins TRBV5-1 and TRBJ2-3, with TRBD2 matching over 9 bases. CDR3 DNA: TGCGCCAGCAGCCCCGTCTTTAGCGGGAGTACAGATACGCAGTATTTT. It yields the protein CASSPVFSGSTDTQYF.